A single sample is the source of the 32 T cell receptor beta chains below, sequenced in a study of cytomegalovirus exposure and HLA in healthy donors (dated by TCRdb to about 2017). Library creation used the immunoSEQ multiplex PCR assay. A mixture of 60 forward primers for TCR Vbeta segments and 13 reverse primers for TCR Jbeta segments was used in the multiplex PCR. This immuneACCESS table, as held by TCRdb, lists in-frame sequences with V and J called but not all clones. Of the missing ones, under half trace to an unresolved V gene in checked studies; the others have no known cause. Here the sample has roughly 43,000 clones; about 72% occur a single time. The biggest ten clones account for approximately 1.5% of the sample. Sequencing input: PBMCs. Receptors were obtained from a young man in good health and CMV-seronegative.

The chain employs TRBV18 and TRBJ2-3; 9 positions agree with TRBD1. The CDR3 length is 18 residues. Germline V gene sequence: CDR1 KGHSH, CDR2 LQKENI. Trimming removed 3 bases from V and 3 bases from J; junction bases left unmatched: 13. The CDR3 nucleotides are TGTGCCAGCTCACCGGTCCGCCCAGGACAGGGGAAAACAGATACGCAGTATTTT. Translating it yields CASSPVRPGQGKTDTQYF.

This sequence joins TRBV7-2 and TRBJ2-7; D is possibly TRBD2 (5 bases). Germline V gene data show CDR1 as SGHTA and CDR2 as FQGNSA. With 5 bases removed from V and 6 bases from J, the gap between germline ends came to 20 bases. The CDR3 covers 15 residues. Here the CDR3 DNA reads TGTGCCAGCAGCCCGGGCGGGTGGGCGAATCGCGAGCAGTACTTC. Amino acid sequence: CASSPGGWANREQYF.

The V gene is TRBV6-6, the J gene TRBJ2-7; no reliable D call. CDR3 length: 11 residues. Germline V gene data show CDR1 as MNHNY and CDR2 as SVGAGI (reference sequence). The ends were cut back, 6 bases at V and 6 bases at J, with 9 bases in the middle. In DNA form, the CDR3 reads TGTGCCAGCAGAAACTCTCTCGAGCAGTACTTC. Residues: CASRNSLEQYF.

The chain uses TRBV7-2 and TRBJ2-7; D is possibly TRBD1 (6 bases). The germline V gene has CDR1 SGHTA and CDR2 FQGNSA. The CDR3 is made up of 16 amino acids. Trimming removed 4 bases at V and 4 bases at J, with 20 bases between. The CDR3 region has the DNA TGTGCCAGCAGCTCCCGAGTGGTGACAGGAGTTTACGAGCAGTACTTC. Protein product: CASSSRVVTGVYEQYF.

The chain has TRBV7-2 and TRBJ2-1; 9 nucleotides line up with TRBD2. This CDR3 is built from 15 residues. Germline-derived CDR1 and CDR2 are SGHTA and FQGNSA. With 5 bases clipped from V and 0 bases from J, the junction kept 2 bases outside the gene matches. The CDR3 nucleotides are TGTGCCAGCAGCCTTAGCGGGAGCTCCTACAATGAGCAGTTCTTC. It encodes CASSLSGSSYNEQFF.

This clone was recorded only once. The rearrangement uses TRBV2 and TRBJ2-7, with 10 bases lining up with TRBD1. With V trimmed by 6 bases and J by 5 bases, 7 bases remained unmatched. This CDR3 is 14 amino acids long. Germline CDR1 SNHLY, CDR2 FYNNEI. The DNA of the CDR3 is TGTGCCAGCAGCTCGGACAGGGGGGTCCACGAGCAGTACTTC. Protein product: CASSSDRGVHEQYF.

CDR3 in DNA: TGTGCCAGCAGCCGCCTAGCGGGAGGGTTAGTGGAGCAGTACTTC. Encoded protein: CASSRLAGGLVEQYF. The chain links TRBV7-2 to TRBJ2-7, with TRBD2 matching over 12 bases. The CDR3 has 15 residues. The germline CDR1 and CDR2 sequences are SGHTA and FQGNSA. V lost 5 bases, J lost 7 bases, and 9 bases stayed unmatched.

The chain employs TRBV9 and TRBJ1-5; TRBD1 matches at 10 bases. This CDR3 has 14 residues. Unmatched junction bases numbered 3, after V lost 4 bases and J lost 5 bases. Germline CDR1 reads SGDLS; CDR2 reads YYNGEE. The CDR3 loop is CASSFGQGDQPQHF. DNA for the CDR3: TGTGCCAGCAGCTTCGGACAGGGGGATCAGCCCCAGCATTTT.

The rearrangement joins TRBV14 to TRBJ2-7, with TRBD2 matching 7 bases. The germline V gene has CDR1 SGHDN and CDR2 FVKESK. The CDR3 covers 18 residues. The junction had 15 bases not matched to a gene; V was cut back by 4 bases and J by 0 bases. CDR3 loop: CASSRVSGETSSSYEQYF. CDR3 nucleotides: TGTGCCAGCAGCCGAGTAAGCGGTGAGACTAGCAGCTCCTACGAGCAGTACTTC.

DNA for the CDR3: TGTGCCAGCAGCCGTTCCTCACAGGGGACTAATGAAAAACTGTTTTTT. Amino acid sequence: CASSRSSQGTNEKLFF. V is TRBV9 and J is TRBJ1-4; the match to TRBD1 covers 7 bases. Trimming removed 4 bases from V and 2 bases from J; junction bases left unmatched: 8. The CDR3 has 16 amino acids. Germline CDR1 and CDR2: SGDLS and YYNGEE.

V is TRBV10-3 and J is TRBJ1-5, with D perhaps TRBD1 (6 bases). This CDR3 has 14 residues. Germline assignment: CDR1 ENHRY and CDR2 SYGVKD. Deletions cut 0 bases from V and 7 bases from J, with 10 bases between. The CDR3 sequence: CAISESKGEQPQHF. As DNA, the CDR3 is TGTGCCATCAGTGAGTCGAAGGGGGAGCAGCCCCAGCATTTT.

This chain uses TRBV18 with TRBJ2-7, with 9 bases identical to TRBD2. The CDR3 consists of 14 residues. Germline V CDR1 and CDR2: KGHSH, LQKENI. With V trimmed by 3 bases and J by 0 bases, 0 bases remained unmatched. The CDR3 nucleotides are TGTGCCAGCTCACCGGGACTAGCCTCCTACGAGCAGTACTTC. Translating gives CASSPGLASYEQYF.

V usage is TRBV4-3 and J usage is TRBJ1-2; D unclear. The germline V gene encodes CDR1 LGHNA and CDR2 YSLEER. V lost 0 bases and J 3 bases, leaving 8 bases between the germline ends. The CDR3 is 14 residues long. CDR3 in amino acids: CASSQDWADYGYTF. The CDR3 DNA follows: TGCGCCAGCAGCCAAGATTGGGCAGACTATGGCTACACCTTC.

This clone was observed a few times. CDR3 nucleotide sequence: TGCAGCGTACGGGATAGCAATCAGCCCCAGCATTTT. This translates into CSVRDSNQPQHF. This rearrangement joins TRBV29-1 to TRBJ1-5; D is uncertain. V was cut by 6 bases and J by 0 bases, with 6 bases left in between. CDR1 is SQVTM, CDR2 ANQGSEA, per germline. CDR3 size: 12 residues.

This clone was observed a few times. This chain joins TRBV2 and TRBJ1-5; TRBD1 matches 8 bases. V lost 4 bases, J lost 6 bases, and 14 bases stayed unmatched. The CDR3 contains 17 residues. Germline CDR1 SNHLY, CDR2 FYNNEI. The CDR3 coding sequence is TGTGCCAGCAGTGCGAAAGGGACAGGCCTTCTTGGTCAGCCCCAGCATTTT. This sequence encodes CASSAKGTGLLGQPQHF.

The rearrangement joins TRBV30 to TRBJ1-1; no clear D gene. The CDR3 loop spans 11 amino acids. Looked up from germline, CDR1 is GTSNPN and CDR2 is SVGIG (reference sequence). V was cut by 5 bases and J by 2 bases, with 6 bases left in between. The CDR3 spells CAWGPNTEAFF. CDR3 coding DNA: TGTGCCTGGGGGCCCAACACTGAAGCTTTCTTT. The full variable domain, completed using reference TRBV30 and TRBJ1-1, is SQTIHQWPATLVQPVGSPLSLECTVEGTSNPNLYWYRQAAGRGLQLLFYSVGIGQISSEVPQNLSASRPQDRQFILSSKKLLLSDSGFYLCAWGPNTEAFFGQGTRLTVV.

This chain connects TRBV5-5 to TRBJ2-7, with D perhaps TRBD1 (6 bases). The CDR3 covers 15 residues. The germline CDR1 and CDR2 sequences are SGHKS and YYEKEE (reference sequence). Trimming cost V 1 base and J 4 bases, with 15 bases left between them. CDR3 residues: CASSLSGQKAYEQYF. The CDR3, as DNA: TGTGCCAGCAGCTTGTCCGGACAGAAGGCATACGAGCAGTACTTC. Using reference TRBV5-5 and TRBJ2-7 for the parts outside the CDR3, the full variable domain is DAGVTQSPTHLIKTRGQQVTLRCSPISGHKSVSWYQQVLGQGPQFIFQYYEKEERGRGNFPDRFSARQFPNYSSELNVNALLLGDSALYLCASSLSGQKAYEQYFGPGTRLTVT.

The V gene is TRBV7-8, the J gene TRBJ1-5, with 7 bases identical to TRBD1. The CDR3 is 16 amino acids. The V segment lost 2 bases and the J segment 7 bases; nucleotides outside the gene matches: 11. From germline, CDR1 is SGHVS and CDR2 FQNEAQ. The chain's CDR3 is CASSLQDRVKGQPQHF. The CDR3 nucleotides are TGTGCCAGCAGCTTACAAGACAGGGTAAAGGGCCAGCCCCAGCATTTT.

DNA for the CDR3: TGTGCCAGCAGTTCCCGCCAAGAGACCCAGTACTTC. Translated, it gives CASSSRQETQYF. This chain uses TRBV27 with TRBJ2-5; D gene ambiguous. There are 12 residues in the CDR3. Germline values: CDR1 MNHEY, CDR2 SMNVEV (reference sequence). V lost 4 bases to trimming and J lost 1 base, with 4 bases between them.

The gene calls are TRBV30 and TRBJ1-6, with D unresolved. The germline V and J ends were trimmed by 3 bases and 8 bases, with 17 bases remaining between them. The CDR3 sequence is 15 residues long. Germline values: CDR1 GTSNPN, CDR2 SVGIG (reference sequence). The CDR3 DNA follows: TGTGCCTGGAGCGGATTGGCCCGCGGCTATTCACCCCTCCACTTT. Its translation is CAWSGLARGYSPLHF.

The chain combines TRBV30 with TRBJ1-3, with D uncertain. V dropped 0 bases and J dropped 1 base, with 7 bases sitting between them. This CDR3 contains 14 residues. Per the germline V gene, CDR1 is GTSNPN and CDR2 is SVGIG (reference sequence). CDR3 residues: CAWSVGGSGNTIYF. As DNA, the CDR3 is TGTGCCTGGAGTGTGGGAGGGTCTGGAAACACCATATATTTT. Complete variable domain (other parts from reference TRBV30 and TRBJ1-3): SQTIHQWPATLVQPVGSPLSLECTVEGTSNPNLYWYRQAAGRGLQLLFYSVGIGQISSEVPQNLSASRPQDRQFILSSKKLLLSDSGFYLCAWSVGGSGNTIYFGEGSWLTVV.

The genes are TRBV28 and TRBJ2-2; the D is unclear. Germline assignment: CDR1 MDHEN and CDR2 SYDVKM. The CDR3 is 14 residues long. V gave up 6 bases and J gave up 0 bases, with 8 bases separating them. Here the CDR3 reads CASRTHANTGELFF. Here the CDR3 DNA reads TGTGCCAGCAGGACTCATGCGAACACCGGGGAGCTGTTTTTT.

This chain joins TRBV7-7 and TRBJ2-5; TRBD1 matches at 10 bases. Germline trimming cut 4 bases from V and 4 bases from J; bases unmatched to any gene: 21. Germline V gives CDR1 SSHAT, CDR2 FNYEAQ (reference sequence). This CDR3 is built from 20 residues. DNA of the CDR3: TGTGCCAGCAGCTCCCTTCCGAGCGAGGAGACAGGGGGCTGGATAGAGACCCAGTACTTC. It encodes CASSSLPSEETGGWIETQYF. The whole variable domain, remainder taken from reference TRBV7-7 and TRBJ2-5, is GAGVSQSPRYKVTKRGQDVTLRCDPISSHATLYWYQQALGQGPEFLTYFNYEAQPDKSGLPSDRFSAERPEGSISTLTIQRTEQRDSAMYRCASSSLPSEETGGWIETQYFGPGTRLLVL.

The genes are TRBV6-5 and TRBJ2-1; 7 nucleotides align to TRBD2. Germline V gives CDR1 MNHEY, CDR2 SVGAGI. CDR3 size: 15 residues. Trimming at V came to 4 bases and at J to 6 bases, leaving 9 bases not matched to a gene. CDR3 region: CASSLGLPIGNEQFF. The CDR3 coding sequence is TGTGCCAGCAGTTTGGGACTACCCATAGGCAATGAGCAGTTCTTC.

The rearrangement links TRBV11-2 to TRBJ2-7, with D possibly being TRBD1 (6 bases). Germline lookup yields CDR1 SGHAT and CDR2 FQNNGV. The CDR3 runs 14 residues. V was shortened by 5 bases and J by 1 base, with 12 bases between the two germline ends. CDR3 residues: CASSQRGQSYEQYF. The CDR3, as DNA: TGTGCCAGCAGCCAGAGAGGACAGTCCTACGAGCAGTACTTC.

This clone showed up just a few times. J is TRBJ2-7 and V is TRBV29-1; TRBD2 agrees at 7 bases. Germline V gene data show CDR1 as SQVTM and CDR2 as ANQGSEA. CDR3 size: 12 residues. The ends lost 4 bases at V and 5 bases at J; junction bases unmatched: 5. The CDR3 loop reads CSVGGRGDEQYF. The CDR3 DNA reads as TGCAGCGTTGGGGGGAGGGGTGACGAGCAGTACTTC.

The J gene is TRBJ2-1, the V gene TRBV2; TRBD2 aligns across 9 bases. The germline V gene encodes CDR1 SNHLY and CDR2 FYNNEI. This CDR3 has 14 amino acids. V lost 1 base, J lost 14 bases, and 9 bases stayed unmatched. This CDR3 is CASSEERAGGREFF. The CDR3 DNA sequence: TGTGCCAGCAGTGAAGAAAGAGCGGGAGGCCGGGAGTTCTTC.

Remarks on this clone: Within the sample, other DNA sequences also encode this same CDR3. The chain joins TRBV5-1 to TRBJ2-3; D is possibly TRBD2 (5 bases). In germline, CDR1 is SGHRS, CDR2 YFSETQ. The CDR3 consists of 14 residues. Trimming stripped 0 bases from V and 0 bases from J, with 5 bases between. The CDR3 DNA reads TGCGCCAGCAGCTTGGGGACTAGCACAGATACGCAGTATTTT. Amino acids: CASSLGTSTDTQYF. The full variable domain, rest sourced from reference TRBV5-1 and TRBJ2-3, is KAGVTQTPRYLIKTRGQQVTLSCSPISGHRSVSWYQQTPGQGLQFLFEYFSETQRNKGNFPGRFSGRQFSNSRSEMNVSTLELGDSALYLCASSLGTSTDTQYFGPGTRLTVL.

The chain employs TRBV7-2 and TRBJ2-1; maybe TRBD1 (6 bases). This CDR3 has 12 residues. V was shortened by 0 bases and J by 15 bases, with 12 bases between the two germline ends. Germline V lookup: CDR1 SGHTA, CDR2 FQGNSA. The CDR3 region has the DNA TGTGCCAGCAGCTTAGCCCCTCCAGGGGCGTTCTTC. It is translated as CASSLAPPGAFF.

This sequence joins TRBV6-5 and TRBJ2-3; D is undetermined. This CDR3 is 15 amino acids long. Germline V gene data show CDR1 as MNHEY and CDR2 as SVGAGI. Trimming cost V 4 bases and J 3 bases, with 14 bases left between them. CDR3 DNA sequence: TGTGCCAGCAGTTTAGTCGATGGAGAAACAGATACGCAGTATTTT. This sequence encodes CASSLVDGETDTQYF.

There are a few counts of this clone. The V gene is TRBV28, the J gene TRBJ1-3; unclear D gene. Germline V gene sequence: CDR1 MDHEN, CDR2 SYDVKM. CDR3 length: 16 residues. V was clipped by 0 bases and J by 0 bases, with 9 bases between them. DNA of the CDR3: TGTGCCAGCAGTTTATGGGCAGGCCCCTCTGGAAACACCATATATTTT. Encoded protein: CASSLWAGPSGNTIYF.

The chain joins TRBV19 to TRBJ2-2, with TRBD2 matching over 7 bases. The V gene end was trimmed by 1 base and the J gene end by 4 bases; junction bases not matched to a gene: 9. Germline CDR1 LNHDA, CDR2 SQIVND (reference sequence). The CDR3 is 17 amino acids. The CDR3 here is CASSIAGGPRGTGELFF. For the CDR3, the DNA is TGTGCCAGTAGTATAGCGGGAGGACCAAGGGGCACCGGGGAGCTGTTTTTT.